This T cell receptor (delta chain) was identified in a study of γδ T cells in repeated Plasmodium falciparum infection. Sequencing covered both gamma and delta TCR chains per sample. TCRdb applied CATT to the multiplex PCR reads for clone calling. The table shows tens of thousands of delta-chain clones, with 0.75% to 1% occurring only once. Flow sorting of PBMC yielded separate Vgamma9/Vdelta2+ and Vdelta2-negative gammadelta T cell populations for bulk repertoire analysis. A word on this clone: The protein TCRdb lists belongs to a much larger clone and differs from this DNA's translation at residue 20, which points to a read error; the protein shown is made from the DNA.

The CDR3 is 22 amino acids. Per the germline V gene, CDR1 is GEAIGNYY and CDR2 is EKD. No J gene was called, and the V gene is TRDV2. The clonotype originates from a pool of human donors (malaria-infected and uninfected, not separated). Material: gamma-delta T cells from blood. CDR3 coding DNA: TGTGCCTGTGCAGCGCGCCGAATATTCTTCAACCGACTCCCCGTTTACACCGATAAACCCATCTTT. Translation: CACAARRIFFNRLPVYTDKPIF.